This TCR beta chain comes out of a study of blood T cell repertoires in COVID-19. Study overall: Italy, Spain and the United States were the sources of the convalescent and acute COVID-19 samples. PBMCs, B-cell-depleted T cells, or T cells were the source of the cDNA or gDNA that made up the material.

Original methodology: Estimation of nucleated cell counts was performed using reference gene primer amplification. Assay used: immunoSEQ multiplex PCR; TCRdb lists only in-frame clones, some missing. The V and J calls and clone size were taken over from that table, and D and trimming were inferred from the DNA. The sample has some 50,000 clones, roughly 93% seen once. Between the trimmed V and J ends, which lost 0 bases and 3 bases, there was a span of 12 bases. The CDR3 runs 16 residues. The germline CDR1 and CDR2 sequences are MNHEY and SVGAGI. Enrolment of Seattle patients took place during active infection, and they were followed longitudinally.

The sequence came from a man aged 55 to 70 with COVID-19, enrolled during active disease. The rearrangement joins TRBV6-5 to TRBJ1-3, with a possible D match to TRBD1 (5 bases). The sequenced material came from peripheral blood. The CDR3 DNA sequence: TGTGCCAGCAGTTACTCGGTGAAGGGGTATGGAAACACCATATATTTT. Its protein product is CASSYSVKGYGNTIYF.